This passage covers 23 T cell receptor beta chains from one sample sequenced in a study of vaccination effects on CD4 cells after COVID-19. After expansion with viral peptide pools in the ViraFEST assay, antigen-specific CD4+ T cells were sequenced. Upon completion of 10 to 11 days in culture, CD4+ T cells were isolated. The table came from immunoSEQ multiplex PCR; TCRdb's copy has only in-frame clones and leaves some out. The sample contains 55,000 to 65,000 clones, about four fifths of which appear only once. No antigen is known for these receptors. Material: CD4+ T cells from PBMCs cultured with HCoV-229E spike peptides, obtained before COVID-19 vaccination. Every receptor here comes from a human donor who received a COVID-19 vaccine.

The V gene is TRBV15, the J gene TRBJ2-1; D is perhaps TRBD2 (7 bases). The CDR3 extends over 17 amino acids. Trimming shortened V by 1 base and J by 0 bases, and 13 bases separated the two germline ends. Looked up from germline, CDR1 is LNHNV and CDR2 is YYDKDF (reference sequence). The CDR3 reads CATSRGGGGSSYNEQFF. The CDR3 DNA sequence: TGTGCCACCAGCAGAGGAGGGGGGGGGTCCTCCTACAATGAGCAGTTCTTC.

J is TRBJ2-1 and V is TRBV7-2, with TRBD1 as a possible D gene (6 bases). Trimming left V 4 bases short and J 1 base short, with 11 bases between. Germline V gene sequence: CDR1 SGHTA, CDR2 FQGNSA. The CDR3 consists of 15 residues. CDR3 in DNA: TGTGCCAGCAGCTCAGACAGGAGTTCCTACAATGAGCAGTTCTTC. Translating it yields CASSSDRSSYNEQFF.

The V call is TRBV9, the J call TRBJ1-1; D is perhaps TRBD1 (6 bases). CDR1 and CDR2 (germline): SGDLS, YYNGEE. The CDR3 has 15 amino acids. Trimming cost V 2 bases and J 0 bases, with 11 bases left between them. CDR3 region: CASSVLGAMNTEAFF. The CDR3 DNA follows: TGTGCCAGCAGCGTGCTGGGGGCGATGAACACTGAAGCTTTCTTT. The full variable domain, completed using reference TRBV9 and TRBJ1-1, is DSGVTQTPKHLITATGQRVTLRCSPRSGDLSVYWYQQSLDQGLQFLIQYYNGEERAKGNILERFSAQQFPDLHSELNLSSLELGDSALYFCASSVLGAMNTEAFFGQGTRLTVV.

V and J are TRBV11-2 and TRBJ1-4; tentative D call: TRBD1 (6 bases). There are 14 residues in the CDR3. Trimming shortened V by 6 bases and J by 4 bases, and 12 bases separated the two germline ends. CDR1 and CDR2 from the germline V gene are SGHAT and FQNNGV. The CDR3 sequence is CASRSGQINEKLFF. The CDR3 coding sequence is TGTGCCAGCAGGAGCGGACAGATTAATGAAAAACTGTTTTTT.

CDR3 DNA sequence: TGTGCCAGCAGTGAAAGAGGGGGCGCTGGGGCCAACGTCCTGACTTTC. Amino acids: CASSERGGAGANVLTF. The genes are TRBV6-1 and TRBJ2-6, with 7 positions matching TRBD1. Germline V gene lookup returns CDR1 MNHNS and CDR2 SASEGT. The CDR3 loop spans 16 amino acids. V was pared by 2 bases and J by 2 bases, with 3 bases of the junction left unmatched.

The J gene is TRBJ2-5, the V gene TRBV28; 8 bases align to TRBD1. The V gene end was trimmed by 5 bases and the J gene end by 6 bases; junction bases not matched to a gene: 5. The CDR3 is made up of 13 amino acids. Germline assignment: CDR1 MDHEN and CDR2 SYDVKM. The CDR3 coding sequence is TGTGCCAGCAGTCCTACAGGGGGGAAGACCCAGTACTTC. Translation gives CASSPTGGKTQYF.

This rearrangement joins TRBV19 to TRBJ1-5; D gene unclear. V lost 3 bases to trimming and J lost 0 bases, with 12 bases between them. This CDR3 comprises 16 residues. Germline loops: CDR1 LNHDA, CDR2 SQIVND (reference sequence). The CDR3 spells CASSIRAENSNQPQHF. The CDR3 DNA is TGTGCCAGTAGTATTAGGGCGGAGAATAGCAATCAGCCCCAGCATTTT.

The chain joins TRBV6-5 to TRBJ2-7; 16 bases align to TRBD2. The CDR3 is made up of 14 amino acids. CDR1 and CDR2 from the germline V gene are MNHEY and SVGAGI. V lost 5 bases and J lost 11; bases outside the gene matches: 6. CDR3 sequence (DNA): TGTGCCAGCAGTACGGGACTAGCGGGGGGGTACGAGTACGTC. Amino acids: CASSTGLAGGYEYV.

The CDR3 loop reads CASSQSGGNQPQHF. CDR3 sequence (DNA): TGTGCCAGCAGCCAATCAGGGGGCAATCAGCCCCAGCATTTT. V gene TRBV3-1 (or the pseudogene TRBV3-2) combines with J gene TRBJ1-5; D perhaps matches TRBD1 (6 bases). Trimming took 2 bases from V and 2 from J, leaving 7 bases between them. There are 14 residues in the CDR3. CDR1 and CDR2 from the germline V gene are LGHDT and YNNKEL (reference sequence).

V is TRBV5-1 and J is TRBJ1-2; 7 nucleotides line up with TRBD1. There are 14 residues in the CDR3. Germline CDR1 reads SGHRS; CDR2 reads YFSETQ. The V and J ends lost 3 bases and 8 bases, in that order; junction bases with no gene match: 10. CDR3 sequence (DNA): TGCGCCAGCAGCTCCTTGACAGGGCAGTCGGGCTACACCTTC. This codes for CASSSLTGQSGYTF.

The CDR3 region is CATGQSEGTAKNIQYF. DNA of the CDR3: TGTGCCACCGGTCAGTCCGAGGGTACGGCCAAAAACATTCAGTACTTC. The chain joins TRBV15 to TRBJ2-4; perhaps TRBD2 as D (5 bases). V lost 8 bases and J lost 1, with 18 bases in between. The CDR3 is made up of 16 amino acids. Germline V lookup: CDR1 LNHNV, CDR2 YYDKDF (reference sequence).

CDR3 amino acids: CASSLRASGYEQYV. The CDR3 coding sequence is TGTGCCAGCAGCCTACGGGCTAGCGGATACGAGCAGTACGTC. The chain carries TRBV7-8 and TRBJ2-7, with 7 bases that match TRBD2. The length of the CDR3 is 14 residues. Germline-derived CDR1 and CDR2 are SGHVS and FQNEAQ. The J segment lost 4 bases and the V segment lost 5 bases, leaving 8 bases of the junction unmatched.

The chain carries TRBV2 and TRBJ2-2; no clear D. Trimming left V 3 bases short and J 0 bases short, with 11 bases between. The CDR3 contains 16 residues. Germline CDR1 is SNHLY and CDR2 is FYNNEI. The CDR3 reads CASSEEPPPNTGELFF. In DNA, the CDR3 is TGTGCCAGCAGTGAGGAGCCCCCCCCGAACACCGGGGAGCTGTTTTTT.

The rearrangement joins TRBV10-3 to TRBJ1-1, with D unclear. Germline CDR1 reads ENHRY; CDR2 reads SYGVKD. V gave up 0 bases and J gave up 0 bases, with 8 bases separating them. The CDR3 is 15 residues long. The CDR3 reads CAISESTVMNTEAFF. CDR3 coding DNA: TGTGCCATCAGTGAGTCAACGGTGATGAACACTGAAGCTTTCTTT.

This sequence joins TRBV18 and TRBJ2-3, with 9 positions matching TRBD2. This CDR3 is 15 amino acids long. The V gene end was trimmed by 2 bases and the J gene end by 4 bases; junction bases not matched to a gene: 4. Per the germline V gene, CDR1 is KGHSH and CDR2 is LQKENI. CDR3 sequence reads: CASSPGTSSADTQYF. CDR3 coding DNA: TGTGCCAGCTCACCAGGGACTAGCAGTGCAGATACGCAGTATTTT.

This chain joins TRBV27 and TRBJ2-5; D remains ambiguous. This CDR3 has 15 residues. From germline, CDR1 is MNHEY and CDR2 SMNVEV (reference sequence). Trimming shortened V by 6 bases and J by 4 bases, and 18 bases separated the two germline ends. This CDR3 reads CASSRGSRVGETQYF. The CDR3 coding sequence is TGTGCCAGCAGCCGAGGTTCAAGGGTCGGAGAGACCCAGTACTTC.

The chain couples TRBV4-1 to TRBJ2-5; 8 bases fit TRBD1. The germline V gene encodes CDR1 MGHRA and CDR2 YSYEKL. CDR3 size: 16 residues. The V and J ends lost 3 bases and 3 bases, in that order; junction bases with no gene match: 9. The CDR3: CASSHRRDRSEETQYF. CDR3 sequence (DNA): TGCGCCAGCAGCCACAGAAGGGACAGGTCAGAAGAGACCCAGTACTTC.

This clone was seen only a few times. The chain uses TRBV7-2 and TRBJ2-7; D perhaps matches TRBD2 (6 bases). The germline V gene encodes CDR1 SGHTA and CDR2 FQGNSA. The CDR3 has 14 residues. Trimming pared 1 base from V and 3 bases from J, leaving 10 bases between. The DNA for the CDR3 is TGTGCCAGCAGCTTAGGACTAGGGTACTACGAGCAGTACGTC. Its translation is CASSLGLGYYEQYV.

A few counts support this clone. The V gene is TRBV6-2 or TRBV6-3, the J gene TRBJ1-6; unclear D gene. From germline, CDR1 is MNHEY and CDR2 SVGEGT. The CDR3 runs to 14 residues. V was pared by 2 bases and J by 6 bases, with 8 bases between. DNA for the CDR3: TGTGCCAGCAGTTACGGACTCTTTAATTCACCCCTCCACTTT. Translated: CASSYGLFNSPLHF.

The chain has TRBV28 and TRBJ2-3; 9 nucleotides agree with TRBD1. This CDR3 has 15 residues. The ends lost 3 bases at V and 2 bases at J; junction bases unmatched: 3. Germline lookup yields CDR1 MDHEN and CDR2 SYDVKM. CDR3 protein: CASSFGQGHTDTQYF. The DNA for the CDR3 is TGTGCCAGCAGTTTCGGACAGGGGCACACAGATACGCAGTATTTT.

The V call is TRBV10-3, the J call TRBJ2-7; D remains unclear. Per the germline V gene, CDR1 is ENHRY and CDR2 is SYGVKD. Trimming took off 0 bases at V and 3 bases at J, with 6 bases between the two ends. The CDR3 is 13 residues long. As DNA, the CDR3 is TGTGCCATCAGTGAGTCATTCGACTACGAGCAGTACGTC. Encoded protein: CAISESFDYEQYV.

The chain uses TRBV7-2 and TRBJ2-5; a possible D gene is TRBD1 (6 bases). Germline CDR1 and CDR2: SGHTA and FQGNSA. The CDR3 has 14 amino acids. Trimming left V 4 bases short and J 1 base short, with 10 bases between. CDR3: CASSSTGIQETQYF. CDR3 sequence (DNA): TGTGCCAGCAGCTCGACAGGAATCCAAGAGACCCAGTACTTC.

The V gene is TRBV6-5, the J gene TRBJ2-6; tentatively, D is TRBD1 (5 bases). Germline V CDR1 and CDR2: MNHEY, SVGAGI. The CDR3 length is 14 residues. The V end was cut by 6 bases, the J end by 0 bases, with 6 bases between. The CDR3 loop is CASSTGSGANVLTF. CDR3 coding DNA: TGTGCCAGCAGCACAGGCTCTGGGGCCAACGTCCTGACTTTC.